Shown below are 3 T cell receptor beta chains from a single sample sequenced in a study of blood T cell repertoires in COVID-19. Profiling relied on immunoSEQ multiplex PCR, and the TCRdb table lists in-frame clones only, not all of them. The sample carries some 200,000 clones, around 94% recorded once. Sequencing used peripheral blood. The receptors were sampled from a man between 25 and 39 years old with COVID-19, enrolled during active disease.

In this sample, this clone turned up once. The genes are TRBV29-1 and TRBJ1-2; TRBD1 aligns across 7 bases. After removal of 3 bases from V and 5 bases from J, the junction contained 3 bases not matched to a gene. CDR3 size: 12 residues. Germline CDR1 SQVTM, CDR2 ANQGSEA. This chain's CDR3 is CSVEGTAYGYTF. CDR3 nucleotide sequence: TGCAGCGTTGAGGGGACAGCTTATGGCTACACCTTC.

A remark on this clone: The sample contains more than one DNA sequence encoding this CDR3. The CDR3 DNA sequence: TGTGCCAGCTCCCTGGCCGGAGACACTGAAGCTTTCTTT. Protein: CASSLAGDTEAFF. The chain combines TRBV12-3 or TRBV12-4 with TRBJ1-1; D is unclear. The CDR3 is made up of 13 amino acids. Trimming cost V 8 bases and J 3 bases, with 13 bases left between them.

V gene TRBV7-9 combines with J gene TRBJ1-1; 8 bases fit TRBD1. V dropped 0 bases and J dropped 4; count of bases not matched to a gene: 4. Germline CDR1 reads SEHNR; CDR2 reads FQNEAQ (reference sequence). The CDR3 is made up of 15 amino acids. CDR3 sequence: CASSLARTGSTEAFF. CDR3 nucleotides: TGTGCCAGCAGCTTAGCGCGGACAGGGTCCACTGAAGCTTTCTTT.